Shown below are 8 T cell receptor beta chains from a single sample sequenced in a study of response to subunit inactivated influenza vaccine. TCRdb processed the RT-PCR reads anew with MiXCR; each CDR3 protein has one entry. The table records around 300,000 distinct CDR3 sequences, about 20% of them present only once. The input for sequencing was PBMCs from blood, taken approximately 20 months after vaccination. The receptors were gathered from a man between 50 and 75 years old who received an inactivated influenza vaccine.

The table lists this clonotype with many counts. The CDR3 bases are TGTGCCAGCAGTAGGTTGGAGAACACTGAAGCTTTCTTT. It encodes CASSRLENTEAFF. The chain links TRBV6-1 to TRBJ1-1; the D is unclear. Germline values: CDR1 MNHNS, CDR2 SASEGT. Trimming cost V 5 bases and J 1 base, with 8 bases left between them. The CDR3 covers 13 residues.

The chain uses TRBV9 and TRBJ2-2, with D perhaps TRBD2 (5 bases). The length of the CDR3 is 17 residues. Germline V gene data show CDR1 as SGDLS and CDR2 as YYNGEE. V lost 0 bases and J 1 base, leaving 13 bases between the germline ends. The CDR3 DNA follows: TGTGCCAGCAGCGTAGTAGCGCGGATCCTGAACACCGGGGAGCTGTTTTTT. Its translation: CASSVVARILNTGELFF.

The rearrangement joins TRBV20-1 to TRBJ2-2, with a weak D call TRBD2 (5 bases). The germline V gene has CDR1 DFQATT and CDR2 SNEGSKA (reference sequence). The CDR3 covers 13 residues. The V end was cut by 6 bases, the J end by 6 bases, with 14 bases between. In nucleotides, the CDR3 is TGCAGTGCATCCCTTCGAGGGCCCGGGGAGCTGTTTTTT. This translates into CSASLRGPGELFF.

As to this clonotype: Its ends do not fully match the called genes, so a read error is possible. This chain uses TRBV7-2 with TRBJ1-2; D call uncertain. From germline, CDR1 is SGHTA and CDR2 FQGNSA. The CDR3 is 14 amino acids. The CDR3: CASSLAPGVYGYTF. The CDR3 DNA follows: TGTGCCAGCAGTTTAGCCCCGGGCGTCTATGGCTACACCTTC.

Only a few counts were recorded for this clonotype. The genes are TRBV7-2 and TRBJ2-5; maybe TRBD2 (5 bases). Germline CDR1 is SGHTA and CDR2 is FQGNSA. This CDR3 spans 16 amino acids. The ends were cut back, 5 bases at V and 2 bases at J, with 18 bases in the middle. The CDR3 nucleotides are TGTGCCAGCAGCCCCGGGGTGGCCGCACCTCAAGAGACCCAGTACTTC. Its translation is CASSPGVAAPQETQYF.

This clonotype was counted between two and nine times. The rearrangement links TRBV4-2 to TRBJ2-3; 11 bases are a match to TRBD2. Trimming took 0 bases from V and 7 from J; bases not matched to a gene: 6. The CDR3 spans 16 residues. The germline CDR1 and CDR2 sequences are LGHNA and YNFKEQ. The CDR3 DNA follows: TGTGCCAGCAGCCAAGATACTAGCGGGAGTTTTAATACGCAGTATTTT. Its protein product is CASSQDTSGSFNTQYF.

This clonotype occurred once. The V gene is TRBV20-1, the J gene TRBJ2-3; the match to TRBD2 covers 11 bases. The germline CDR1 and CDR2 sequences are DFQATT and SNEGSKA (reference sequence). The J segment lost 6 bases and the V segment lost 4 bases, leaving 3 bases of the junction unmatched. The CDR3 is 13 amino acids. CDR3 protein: CSAKTSGKDTQYF. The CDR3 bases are TGCAGTGCTAAGACTAGCGGGAAGGATACGCAGTATTTT.

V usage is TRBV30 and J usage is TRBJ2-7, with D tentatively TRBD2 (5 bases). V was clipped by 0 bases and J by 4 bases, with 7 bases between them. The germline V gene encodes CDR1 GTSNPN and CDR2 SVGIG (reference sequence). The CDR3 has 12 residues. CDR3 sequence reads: CAWSVGGYEQYF. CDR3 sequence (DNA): TGTGCCTGGAGTGTAGGCGGGTACGAGCAGTACTTC.